This is a list of T cell receptor beta chains from one sample in a study of preoperative IRX-2 immunotherapy in early breast cancer. Assay: immunoSEQ multiplex PCR; the TCRdb copy retains only in-frame clones and omits some. The sample gives over 30,000 clones, just under 90% of which show up once; about 1.5% is in the top ten. The material sequenced was tumor tissue, taken after IRX-2 immunotherapy. These receptors were collected from a human donor with breast cancer. Both conserved end residues are trimmed from each CDR3. Expanded clones are given a class, and other clones once, few, many or no size at all.

clone_size v_call cdr3_aa
NA TRBV12-5 ASGLVMAGTEAF
NA TRBV1 ASSGTSGATDTQY
once TRBV6-8 VSSLGQGTNEKLF
NA TRBV6-8 ASSYLAETQY
NA TRBV6-8 ASSSGTGNADTQY
NA TRBV5-1 ASSRGTSIEETQY
NA TRBV15 ASSSGGSTNEKLF
NA TRBV19 ASSILGTGVFGPQH
NA TRBV6-8 ASSDHPSGGLYNEQF
NA TRBV19 ASTDDRGRGYGYT
once TRBV29-1 SVDQGTDTQY
NA TRBV30 AWETGETQY
NA TRBV5-1 ASSLDRGGSNEKLF
NA TRBV30 AWSRGGNTEAF
NA TRBV6-8 ASGTGQGALGTEAF
NA TRBV14 ASSQATSKY
NA TRBV6-8 ASSPGQAGNQPQH
NA TRBV11-3 ASSQAGTGWPEAF
NA TRBV7-6 ASSLTLAGPEGYEQF
few TRBV6-8 ASSSLAGVYEQY
NA TRBV7-8 ASSLQGRTEAF
NA TRBV11-3 ASSANYGDRGNNEQF
NA TRBV6-8 ASSYSSRGFRTEAF
NA TRBV12-5 ASGLPLGGGKAF
few TRBV7-7 ASSAPTGWGEKLF
NA TRBV9 ASSVASALNEKLF
NA TRBV11-3 ASSLEGNTDTQY
NA TRBV19 ASAFSGGAFEQF
NA TRBV11-3 ASSSGRLNYGYT
NA TRBV12-5 ASTGQGAGRGGYT
NA TRBV6-8 ASTLGRSSMNTEAF
NA TRBV14 ASSPGSSYNSPLH
NA TRBV6-8 ASSPPSRTGVADTQY
NA TRBV12-5 ASTLWDEQF
NA TRBV5-1 ASSLGQGATNEKLF
NA TRBV6-8 ASSPRTSSSGNTIY
NA TRBV11-3 ASRHPSGSNQETQY
NA TRBV6-8 ASSYALTSSTEAF
NA TRBV5-1 ASSPGPNQETQY
NA TRBV11-3 TSSGSGTQETQY
NA TRBV30 AWARGGNTEAF
NA TRBV5-1 ASSPGGSGNTIY
NA TRBV9 ASSAPWSSQETQY
NA TRBV22-1 ASTPTVPKGYGYT
NA TRBV5-1 ASARQGASSLGYT
NA TRBV5-1 ASSVTGTGGAGYQETQY
NA TRBV11-3 ASSPGRQQNTEAF
NA TRBV16 ASSQSKGKETQY
NA TRBV28 ASSFGGTIYGYT
NA TRBV15 ATSLSGGFYNEQF
NA TRBV11-3 ASSSLGPAYGYT
NA TRBV29-1 SAGTDNQPQH
NA TRBV18 ASSPLGTGHGYT
NA TRBV7-7 ASSWAGQNTEAF
NA TRBV7-1 ASSYTGKTEAF
few TRBV11-3 ASSSLLAGGTGELF
once TRBV10-2 ASKWLGKVPGSPLH
NA TRBV7-7 ASSSPSGIQETQY
NA TRBV6-8 ATTVRSPNNEQF
NA TRBV30 AWSNPGTVKGQPQH